One sample yielded the 18 T cell receptor beta chains listed below, sequenced in a study of T cells in Graves' hyperthyroidism and ophthalmopathy. TCR beta CDR3 region amplification was performed from RNA transcripts. The study used the HTBI primer set for a first-round RT-PCR of the TCR CDR3. TCRdb used MiXCR to reprocess the multiplex PCR reads, holding one entry per CDR3 protein. The sample consists of some 740,000 distinct CDR3 sequences, 14% of them appearing once. The sequencing sample was made of blood. Receptors originate from a woman aged 18-30 years with Graves' hyperthyroidism.

The chain joins TRBV7-2 to TRBJ2-5, with D possibly being TRBD1 or TRBD2 (7 bases each). The CDR3 is made up of 15 amino acids. The V gene lost 3 bases and the J gene lost 5 bases, with 16 bases spanning the gap. Germline CDR1 SGHTA, CDR2 FQGNSA. CDR3 nucleotide sequence: TGTGCCAGCAGCTTGAGCAGGGGGGGGCAGGAGACCCAGTACTTC. This gives the protein CASSLSRGGQETQYF.

This clonotype has ten or more counts. This chain links TRBV6-5 with TRBJ2-7; perhaps D is TRBD1 or TRBD2 (5 bases each). CDR3 length: 16 amino acids. V dropped 0 bases and J dropped 4 bases, with 16 bases sitting between them. Germline lookup yields CDR1 MNHEY and CDR2 SVGAGI. CDR3 protein: CASSYSGGTLSYEQYF. In DNA form, the CDR3 reads TGTGCCAGCAGTTACTCTGGGGGAACACTATCTTACGAGCAGTACTTC.

This clonotype was recorded many times. The rearrangement joins TRBV28 to TRBJ2-5, with a possible D match to TRBD2 (7 bases). Germline values: CDR1 MDHEN, CDR2 SYDVKM. V lost 7 bases and J lost 5, with 20 bases in between. This CDR3 has 15 residues. The chain's CDR3 is CASTSGRGFGETQYF. The CDR3 bases are TGTGCCAGCACCTCGGGGAGGGGGTTTGGGGAGACCCAGTACTTC.

This clonotype appeared a few times. The rearrangement links TRBV4-1 to TRBJ1-1; D remains ambiguous. V lost 1 base and J lost 4, with 13 bases in between. Germline CDR1 reads MGHRA; CDR2 reads YSYEKL. The CDR3 is 15 residues long. This CDR3 is CASSQVGGSATEAFF. CDR3 coding DNA: TGCGCCAGCAGCCAAGTTGGAGGTTCGGCCACTGAAGCTTTCTTT.

Ten or more counts support this clonotype. The chain links TRBV7-9 to TRBJ2-1; TRBD2 aligns across 10 bases. Looked up from germline, CDR1 is SEHNR and CDR2 is FQNEAQ (reference sequence). The CDR3 runs 16 residues. Unmatched junction bases numbered 7, after V lost 5 bases and J lost 3 bases. The CDR3, as DNA: TGTGCCAGCAGCCTACTCGGGACTAGCGACTACAATGAGCAGTTCTTC. Translated, it gives CASSLLGTSDYNEQFF.

V is TRBV29-1 and J is TRBJ2-1; D uncertain. Germline loops: CDR1 SQVTM, CDR2 ANQGSEA. The CDR3 length is 11 residues. Between the trimmed V and J ends, which lost 6 bases and 5 bases, there was a span of 8 bases. The CDR3 spells CSVVNNNEQFF. CDR3 bases: TGCAGCGTCGTGAATAACAATGAGCAGTTCTTC.

The chain has TRBV5-1 and TRBJ2-7; perhaps TRBD1 as D (5 bases). V lost 0 bases and J 2 bases, leaving 9 bases between the germline ends. This CDR3 comprises 14 residues. Germline CDR1 SGHRS, CDR2 YFSETQ. The CDR3 nucleotides read TGCGCCAGCAGCTTGGAGTCAGGGACCTACGAGCAGTACTTC. Amino acid sequence: CASSLESGTYEQYF.

In its sample, this clonotype was seen many times. J is TRBJ2-2 and V is TRBV24-1; D is ambiguous. The ends were cut back, 3 bases at V and 0 bases at J, with 7 bases in the middle. Per germline, CDR1 KGHDR and CDR2 SFDVKD. The CDR3 extends over 15 amino acids. This chain's CDR3 is CATSDVSANTGELFF. CDR3 nucleotide sequence: TGTGCCACCAGTGATGTGTCTGCGAACACCGGGGAGCTGTTTTTT.

Many counts were recorded for this clonotype. The chain combines TRBV28 with TRBJ2-7; a possible D gene is TRBD2 (5 bases). The V end was cut by 4 bases, the J end by 5 bases, with 6 bases between. The CDR3 length is 11 residues. Germline V gives CDR1 MDHEN, CDR2 SYDVKM. CDR3 loop: CASSSGDEQYF. The DNA of the CDR3 is TGTGCCAGCAGTTCCGGGGACGAGCAGTACTTC.

V and J are TRBV7-9 and TRBJ1-3; D is possibly TRBD1 (6 bases). Trimming cost V 5 bases and J 0 bases, with 11 bases left between them. Germline V gives CDR1 SEHNR, CDR2 FQNEAQ (reference sequence). The CDR3 extends over 15 amino acids. The CDR3 reads CASSTDRISGNTIYF. The CDR3 DNA follows: TGTGCCAGCAGCACCGACAGGATCTCTGGAAACACCATATATTTT. Looking up the rest from reference TRBV7-9 and TRBJ1-3 gives the full variable domain: DTGVSQNPRHKITKRGQNVTFRCDPISEHNRLYWYRQTLGQGPEFLTYFQNEAQLEKSRLLSDRFSAERPKGSFSTLEIQRTEQGDSAMYLCASSTDRISGNTIYFGEGSWLTVV.

Notes on this clonotype: A much more abundant neighbour one base away suggests this may be a read error. The rearrangement uses TRBV11-2 and TRBJ2-2; 7 nucleotides agree with TRBD2. This CDR3 spans 15 amino acids. Germline V lookup: CDR1 SGHAT, CDR2 FQNNGV. CDR3 in amino acids: CASNLEGLVAGELFF. CDR3 DNA sequence: TGTGCCAGCAACTTAGAAGGACTAGTGGCCGGGGAGCTGTTTTTT.

This clonotype was seen ten or more times. V and J are TRBV20-1 and TRBJ2-7, with a tentative D call TRBD2 (6 bases). V lost 6 bases to trimming and J lost 3 bases, with 15 bases between them. Germline CDR1 is DFQATT and CDR2 is SNEGSKA (reference sequence). The CDR3 has 13 residues. The CDR3 loop reads CSALRDSIYEQYF. DNA of the CDR3: TGCAGTGCCCTCCGGGACTCGATCTACGAGCAGTACTTC.

The V gene is TRBV6-5, the J gene TRBJ1-3; D is undetermined. The CDR3 length is 15 residues. V lost 2 bases and J 3 bases, leaving 11 bases between the germline ends. Germline CDR1 reads MNHEY; CDR2 reads SVGAGI. CDR3 bases: TGTGCCAGCAGTTACGCGGGGTCAAATGGAAACACCATATATTTT. This gives the protein CASSYAGSNGNTIYF.

The J gene is TRBJ2-1, the V gene TRBV7-9; 8 nucleotides match TRBD2. This CDR3 is built from 15 residues. V was pared by 5 bases and J by 2 bases, with 5 bases of the junction left unmatched. Germline V gives CDR1 SEHNR, CDR2 FQNEAQ (reference sequence). CDR3 nucleotides: TGTGCCAGCAGCCCGGGCGGGAGGACCTACAATGAGCAGTTCTTC. Translation: CASSPGGRTYNEQFF.

In this sample, this clonotype turned up a few times. The rearrangement uses TRBV27 and TRBJ2-1, with 10 bases identical to TRBD2. With 4 bases clipped from V and 7 bases from J, the junction kept 7 bases outside the gene matches. This CDR3 has 15 amino acids. Germline loops: CDR1 MNHEY, CDR2 SMNVEV (reference sequence). The CDR3 here is CASSSLAGRLNEQFF. The CDR3 region has the DNA TGTGCCAGCAGTTCACTAGCGGGAAGGTTGAATGAGCAGTTCTTC.

This clonotype was observed at least ten times. The CDR3 loop reads CASSLELASRNEQFF. For the CDR3, the DNA is TGTGCCAGCAGCTTAGAGTTAGCGTCTCGCAATGAGCAGTTCTTC. This chain links TRBV13 with TRBJ2-1; a weak D match, TRBD2 (5 bases). Germline loops: CDR1 PRHDT, CDR2 FYEKMQ (reference sequence). The CDR3 spans 15 residues. Trimming stripped 1 base from V and 6 bases from J, with 13 bases between.

The table lists this clonotype with many counts. CDR3 nucleotides: TGCAGTGCTAGTCTGGACCACGGGAATGAGCAGTTCTTC. Translation gives CSASLDHGNEQFF. This chain joins TRBV20-1 and TRBJ2-1, with D unclear. CDR3 length: 13 amino acids. Trimming removed 3 bases at V and 7 bases at J, with 13 bases between. Germline-derived CDR1 and CDR2 are DFQATT and SNEGSKA (reference sequence).

In the case of this clonotype: A single base separates this from a much larger clone, so it may be a read error. Lacking the conserved final phenylalanine or tryptophan, this CDR3 likely reflects a read error. The chain joins TRBV11-2 to TRBJ2-5, with unresolved D. This CDR3 contains 13 residues. From germline, CDR1 is SGHAT and CDR2 FQNNGV. Trimming removed 3 bases from V and 4 bases from J, with 9 bases in between. The CDR3 spells CASSFGPGETQYL. CDR3 in DNA: TGTGCCAGCAGCTTTGGCCCGGGAGAGACCCAGTACCTC.